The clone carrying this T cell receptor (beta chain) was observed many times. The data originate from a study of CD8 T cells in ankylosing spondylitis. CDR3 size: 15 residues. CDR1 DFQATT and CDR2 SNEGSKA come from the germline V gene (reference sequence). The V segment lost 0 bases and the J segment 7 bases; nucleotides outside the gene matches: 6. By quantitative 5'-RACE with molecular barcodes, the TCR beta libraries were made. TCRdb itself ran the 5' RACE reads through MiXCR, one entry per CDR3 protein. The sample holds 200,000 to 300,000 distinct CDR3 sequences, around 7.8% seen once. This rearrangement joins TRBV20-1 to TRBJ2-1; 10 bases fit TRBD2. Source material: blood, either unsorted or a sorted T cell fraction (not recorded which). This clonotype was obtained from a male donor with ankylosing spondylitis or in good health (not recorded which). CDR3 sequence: CSARDAAGGLNEQFF. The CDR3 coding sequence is TGCAGTGCTAGAGATGCAGCGGGAGGGCTGAATGAGCAGTTCTTC.